What follows is one TCR beta chain and its context. Following RNA extraction, reverse transcription yielded cDNA that acted as the sequencing template. Produced via immunoSEQ multiplex PCR; TCRdb's table is partial and in-frame only. This sample has 140,000 to 150,000 clones; roughly 46% occur once, and the top ten carry 0.95% to 1%. CDR3 length: 15 residues. The germline CDR1 and CDR2 sequences are SGHTA and FQGTGA. V was clipped by 2 bases and J by 2 bases; unmatched bases: 4. These data belong to a study of CD8+ T cells in alopecia areata. This sample comprised CD4+ T cells sorted from blood, obtained at week 0. The source is a human donor with alopecia areata. The chain combines TRBV7-3 with TRBJ2-3; 7 bases agree with TRBD2. The CDR3 nucleotides are TGTGCCAGCAGCTTACTAGCGGCGGCCACAGATACGCAGTATTTT. As protein: CASSLLAAATDTQYF. Using reference TRBV7-3 and TRBJ2-3 for the parts outside the CDR3, the full variable domain is GAGVSQTPSNKVTEKGKYVELRCDPISGHTALYWYRQSLGQGPEFLIYFQGTGAADDSGLPNDRFFAVRPEGSVSTLKIQRTERGDSAVYLCASSLLAAATDTQYFGPGTRLTVL.